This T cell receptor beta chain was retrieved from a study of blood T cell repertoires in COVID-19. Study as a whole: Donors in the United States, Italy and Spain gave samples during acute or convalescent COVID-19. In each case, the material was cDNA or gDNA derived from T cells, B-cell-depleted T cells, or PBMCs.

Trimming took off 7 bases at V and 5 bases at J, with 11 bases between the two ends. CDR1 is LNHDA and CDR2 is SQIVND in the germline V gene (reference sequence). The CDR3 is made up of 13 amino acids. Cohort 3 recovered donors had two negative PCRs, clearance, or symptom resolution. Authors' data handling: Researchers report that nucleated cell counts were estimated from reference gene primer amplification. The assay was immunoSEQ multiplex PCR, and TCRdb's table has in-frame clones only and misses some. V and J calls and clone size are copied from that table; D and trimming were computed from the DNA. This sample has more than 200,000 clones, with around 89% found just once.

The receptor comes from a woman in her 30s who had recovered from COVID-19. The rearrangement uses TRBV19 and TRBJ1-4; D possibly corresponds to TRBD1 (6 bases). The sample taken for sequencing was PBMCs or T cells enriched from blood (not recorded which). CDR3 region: CASKGGENEKLFF. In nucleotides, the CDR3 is TGTGCCAGTAAAGGGGGTGAGAATGAAAAACTGTTTTTT.